This T cell receptor (beta chain) was sequenced for a study of blood T cell repertoires in COVID-19 (dated by TCRdb to about 2020). Regarding the research as a whole: Samples from collaborators originated in the United States, Italy and Spain and spanned both the acute and convalescent phases of COVID-19. The sample metadata nearly always contained a de-identified subject ID, COVID-19 status, age in years and sex. Samples were obtained from the ongoing ImmuneRACE study (first 160 participants) and from about 1,300 subjects provided by 6 global collaborators. Subjects who had been exposed to COVID-19, were actively infected with it, or had recovered from it provided the deeply sampled blood TCRbeta repertoires that made up the dataset. The prospective study material was composed of cDNA or gDNA derived from T cells, B-cell-depleted T cells, or PBMCs. The repertoires were released in a freely available public database intended as a resource for research on the immune response to SARS-CoV-2. HLA class I and class II types, where available, came from metadata supplied by the sample provider rather than from assay-based typing. The study at large found these results: Clinical and demographic metadata were provided uncurated, with the amount varying by source and participant.

The immunoSEQ Assay, a bias-controlled multiplex PCR, was used to amplify TCRbeta CDR3 regions from genomic DNA. Per the authors' processing: The number of nucleated cells in each sample was estimated from the amplification of reference gene primers within the assay. To quantify the absolute abundance of each unique TCRbeta CDR3 rearrangement, sequence reads were collapsed and filtered. For each sample, productive Simpson clonality was calculated as the square root of Simpson's diversity index across productive rearrangements. Not all clones reach the TCRdb copy of this immuneACCESS table, which keeps in-frame sequences only. Checked studies attribute under half of the gap to unresolved V genes and leave the rest unexplained. Clonal size and the V and J genes are those of that table, whereas D and trimming came from the DNA. This sample is represented by about 260,000 clones; 80% to 90% of them were singletons. The ten largest account for around 4% of the sample.

The collaborating institutions used their own protocols to collect whole blood in K2EDTA tubes. Collaborator samples were shipped for TCRbeta analysis as frozen whole blood, isolated PBMCs, or DNA extracted from either sample type. Worth noting for this clone: The antigen it recognizes is unknown. Base quality data are lacking; no much larger clone is found one base away.

This receptor was identified in a man aged 55 to 70 with acute or convalescent COVID-19. The sequencing sample was made of peripheral blood.

The DNA reads TGTGCCAGCAGCGGACCGGAGGTGAGAGAGGACTGGGATGAAAAACTGTTTTTT. This codes for CASSGPEVREDWDEKLFF. The rearranged segments are TRBV5-6 and TRBJ1-4; no D gene can be assigned with confidence. Based on the germline V gene, the CDR1 and CDR2 sequences are SGHDT and YYEEEE. V sheds 4 bases and J sheds 6 bases, leaving 25 bases between their ends. The CDR3 contains 18 residues, cysteine and phenylalanine counted. Only the CDR3 portion is preserved as DNA: 54 bases, with reading frame beginning at the first base. Full variable domain (CDR3 extended with the reference TRBV5-6 and TRBJ1-4 proteins): DAGVTQSPTHLIKTRGQQVTLRCSPKSGHDTVSWYQQALGQGPQFIFQYYEEEERQRGNFPDRFSGHQFPNYSSELNVNALLLGDSALYLCASSGPEVREDWDEKLFFGSGTQLSVL.